The 2 T cell receptor beta chains presented below share a single source sample, sequenced in a study of blood T cell repertoires in COVID-19. Data came from immunoSEQ multiplex PCR; TCRdb stores just in-frame clones and leaves some out. The table includes more than 200,000 clones, around 89% detected once. Material: peripheral blood. These receptor sequences come from a man aged 25 to 45 with COVID-19, enrolled during active disease.

This clone was seen a single time. The V and J genes are TRBV5-4 and TRBJ1-4, with 9 bases lining up with TRBD1. CDR3 length: 14 amino acids. V was clipped by 3 bases and J by 7 bases; unmatched bases: 4. Germline CDR1 is SGHNT and CDR2 is YYREEE (reference sequence). This chain's CDR3 is CASSSQGATEKLFF. Written as DNA, the CDR3 is TGTGCCAGCAGCTCACAGGGGGCTACTGAAAAACTGTTTTTT.

This chain links TRBV2 with TRBJ1-6; 8 bases align to TRBD1. From germline, CDR1 is SNHLY and CDR2 FYNNEI. The V gene end was trimmed by 4 bases and the J gene end by 8 bases; junction bases not matched to a gene: 4. There are 14 residues in the CDR3. CDR3 sequence: CASSVNRGDSPLHF. The CDR3 DNA follows: TGTGCCAGCAGTGTCAACAGGGGGGATTCACCCCTCCACTTT. The full variable domain, its missing parts supplied by reference TRBV2 and TRBJ1-6, is EPEVTQTPSHQVTQMGQEVILRCVPISNHLYFYWYRQILGQKVEFLVSFYNNEISEKSEIFDDQFSVERPDGSNFTLKIRSTKLEDSAMYFCASSVNRGDSPLHFGNGTRLTVT.